The T cell receptor beta chain under discussion was sequenced for a study of blood T cell repertoires in COVID-19. Turning to the study itself: Samples representing acute and convalescent COVID-19 were sourced from the United States, Italy and Spain. Sample material is recorded as cDNA or gDNA derived from T cells, B-cell-depleted T cells, or PBMCs.

Germline CDR1 reads SGHRS; CDR2 reads YFSETQ. The CDR3 length is 14 residues. Trimming left V 2 bases short and J 5 bases short, with 13 bases between. Per the authors' pipeline: Estimation of nucleated cell counts relied on the amplification of reference gene primers. Produced via immunoSEQ multiplex PCR; TCRdb's table is partial and in-frame only. V and J calls and clone size follow that table, whereas D and trimming were derived from the DNA. The data hold 240,000 or so clones, with about 83% observed a single time. This clonotype was obtained from a man aged 25 to 40 who had recovered from COVID-19. The chain uses TRBV5-1 and TRBJ2-5; maybe TRBD1 (6 bases). Sequencing used peripheral blood. CDR3 sequence (DNA): TGCGCCAGCAGCTTAGGACAGTCAGGGGAGACCCAGTACTTC. It specifies CASSLGQSGETQYF.